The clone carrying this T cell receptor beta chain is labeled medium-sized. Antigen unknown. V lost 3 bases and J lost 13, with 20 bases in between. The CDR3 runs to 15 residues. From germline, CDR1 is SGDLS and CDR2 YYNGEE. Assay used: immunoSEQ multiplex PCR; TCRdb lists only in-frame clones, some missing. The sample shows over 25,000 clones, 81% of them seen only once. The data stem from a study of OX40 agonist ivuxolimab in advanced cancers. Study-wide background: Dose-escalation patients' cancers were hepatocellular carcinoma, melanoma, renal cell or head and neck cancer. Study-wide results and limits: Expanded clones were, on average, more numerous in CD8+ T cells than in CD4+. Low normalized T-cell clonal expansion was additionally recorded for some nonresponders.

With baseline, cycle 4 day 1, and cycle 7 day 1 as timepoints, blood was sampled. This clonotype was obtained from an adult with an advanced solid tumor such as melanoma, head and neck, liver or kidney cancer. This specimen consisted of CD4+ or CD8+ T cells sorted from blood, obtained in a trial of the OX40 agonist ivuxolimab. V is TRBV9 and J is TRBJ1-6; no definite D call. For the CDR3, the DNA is TGTGCCAGCAGCGCCCAGTTGGAGGCGACTGACCCCCTCCACTTT. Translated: CASSAQLEATDPLHF.